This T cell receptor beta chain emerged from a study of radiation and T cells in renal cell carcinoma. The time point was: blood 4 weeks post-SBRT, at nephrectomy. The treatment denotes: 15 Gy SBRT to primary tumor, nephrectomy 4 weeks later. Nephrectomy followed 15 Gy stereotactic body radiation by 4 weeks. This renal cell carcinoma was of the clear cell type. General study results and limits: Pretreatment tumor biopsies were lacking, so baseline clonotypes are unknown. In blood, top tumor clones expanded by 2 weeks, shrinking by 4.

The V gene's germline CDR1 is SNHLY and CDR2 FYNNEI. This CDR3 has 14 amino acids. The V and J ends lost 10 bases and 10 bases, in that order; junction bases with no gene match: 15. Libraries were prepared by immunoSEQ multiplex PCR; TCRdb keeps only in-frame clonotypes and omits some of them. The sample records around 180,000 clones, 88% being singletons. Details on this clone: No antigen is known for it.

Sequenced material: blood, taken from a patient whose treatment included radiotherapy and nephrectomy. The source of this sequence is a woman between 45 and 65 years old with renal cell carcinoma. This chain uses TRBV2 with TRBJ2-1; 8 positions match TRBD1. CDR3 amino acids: CAISGGQATTEQFF. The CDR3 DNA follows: TGTGCCATATCAGGGGGCCAAGCGACTACAGAGCAGTTCTTC. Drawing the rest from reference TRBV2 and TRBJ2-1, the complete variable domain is EPEVTQTPSHQVTQMGQEVILRCVPISNHLYFYWYRQILGQKVEFLVSFYNNEISEKSEIFDDQFSVERPDGSNFTLKIRSTKLEDSAMYFCAISGGQATTEQFFGPGTRLTVL.